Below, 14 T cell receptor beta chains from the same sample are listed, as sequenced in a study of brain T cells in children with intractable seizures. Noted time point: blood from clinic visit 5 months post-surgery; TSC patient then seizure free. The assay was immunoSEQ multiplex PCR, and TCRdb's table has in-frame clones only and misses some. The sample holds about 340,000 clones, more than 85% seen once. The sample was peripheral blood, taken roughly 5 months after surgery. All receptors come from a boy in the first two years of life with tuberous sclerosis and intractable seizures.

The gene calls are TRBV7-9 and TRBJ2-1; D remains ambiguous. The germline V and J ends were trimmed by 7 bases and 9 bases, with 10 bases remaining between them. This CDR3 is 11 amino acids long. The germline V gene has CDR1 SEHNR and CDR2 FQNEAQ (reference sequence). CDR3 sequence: CASTYRGEQFF. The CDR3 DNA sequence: TGTGCCAGCACCTATCGAGGTGAGCAGTTCTTC. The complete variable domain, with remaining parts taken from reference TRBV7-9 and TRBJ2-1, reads DTGVSQNPRHKITKRGQNVTFRCDPISEHNRLYWYRQTLGQGPEFLTYFQNEAQLEKSRLLSDRFSAERPKGSFSTLEIQRTEQGDSAMYLCASTYRGEQFFGPGTRLTVL.

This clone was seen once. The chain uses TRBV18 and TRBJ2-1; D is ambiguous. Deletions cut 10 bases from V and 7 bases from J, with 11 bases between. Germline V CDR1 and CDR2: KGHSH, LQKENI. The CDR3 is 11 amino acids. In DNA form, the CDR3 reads TGTGCCACCTCCGCCCAAAATGAGCAGTTCTTC. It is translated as CATSAQNEQFF.

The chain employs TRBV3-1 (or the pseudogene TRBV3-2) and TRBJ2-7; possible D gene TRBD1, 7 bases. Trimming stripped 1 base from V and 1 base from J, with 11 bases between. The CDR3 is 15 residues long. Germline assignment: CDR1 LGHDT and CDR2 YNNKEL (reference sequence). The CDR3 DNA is TGTGCCAGCAGCCAAGTCCCAGGGGGGTCCTACGAGCAGTACTTC. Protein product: CASSQVPGGSYEQYF.

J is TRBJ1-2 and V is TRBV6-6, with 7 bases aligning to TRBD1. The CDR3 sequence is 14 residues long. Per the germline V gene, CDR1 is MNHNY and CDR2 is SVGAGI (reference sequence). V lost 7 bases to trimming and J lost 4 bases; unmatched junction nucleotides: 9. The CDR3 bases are TGTGCCAGCACTAGAGGACAGGATCGCTATGGCTACACCTTC. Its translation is CASTRGQDRYGYTF.

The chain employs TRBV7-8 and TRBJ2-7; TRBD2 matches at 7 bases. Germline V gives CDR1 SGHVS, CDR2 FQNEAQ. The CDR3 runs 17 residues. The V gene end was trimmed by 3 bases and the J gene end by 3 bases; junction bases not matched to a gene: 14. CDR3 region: CASSLYIRGREGYEQYF. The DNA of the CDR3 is TGTGCCAGCAGCTTGTATATTCGCGGGAGAGAAGGCTACGAGCAGTACTTC. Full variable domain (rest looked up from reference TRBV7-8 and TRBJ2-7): GAGVSQSPRYKVAKRGQDVALRCDPISGHVSLFWYQQALGQGPEFLTYFQNEAQLDKSGLPSDRFFAERPEGSVSTLKIQRTQQEDSAVYLCASSLYIRGREGYEQYFGPGTRLTVT.

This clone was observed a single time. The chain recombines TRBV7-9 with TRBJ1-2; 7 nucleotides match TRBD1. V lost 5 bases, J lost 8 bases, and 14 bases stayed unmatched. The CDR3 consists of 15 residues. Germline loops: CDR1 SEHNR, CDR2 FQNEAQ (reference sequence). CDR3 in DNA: TGTGCCAGCAGCAGCGCAAGAGACAGGGATTTCGGCTACACCTTC. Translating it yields CASSSARDRDFGYTF.

The DNA for the CDR3 is TGTGCCAGCAGTCCCAGGAGGGACTCAACCTACGAGCAGTACTTC. Amino acids: CASSPRRDSTYEQYF. The chain employs TRBV6-5 and TRBJ2-7, with D tentatively TRBD2 (6 bases). Germline V lookup: CDR1 MNHEY, CDR2 SVGAGI. The CDR3 is 15 amino acids. The V end lost 5 bases, the J end lost 2 bases, and 16 bases lay between the germline ends.

CDR3 bases: TGTGCCAGCAGCGGTCAGGTGCCCGGGGACAGGCGCCTCTCTAGGGAGACCCAGTACTTC. Protein product: CASSGQVPGDRRLSRETQYF. The gene calls are TRBV9 and TRBJ2-5, with TRBD1 identical over 8 bases. The CDR3 loop spans 20 amino acids. Germline CDR1 SGDLS, CDR2 YYNGEE. V shed 3 bases, J shed 5 bases, and the junction held 24 bases outside the gene matches.

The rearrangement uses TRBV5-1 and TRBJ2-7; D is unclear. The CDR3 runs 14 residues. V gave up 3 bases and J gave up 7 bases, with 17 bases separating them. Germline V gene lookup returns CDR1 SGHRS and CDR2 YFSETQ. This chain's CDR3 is CASSSLTSVGEQYF. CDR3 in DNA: TGCGCCAGCAGCTCCTTGACGTCGGTGGGTGAGCAGTACTTC. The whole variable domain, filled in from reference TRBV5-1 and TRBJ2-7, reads KAGVTQTPRYLIKTRGQQVTLSCSPISGHRSVSWYQQTPGQGLQFLFEYFSETQRNKGNFPGRFSGRQFSNSRSEMNVSTLELGDSALYLCASSSLTSVGEQYFGPGTRLTVT.

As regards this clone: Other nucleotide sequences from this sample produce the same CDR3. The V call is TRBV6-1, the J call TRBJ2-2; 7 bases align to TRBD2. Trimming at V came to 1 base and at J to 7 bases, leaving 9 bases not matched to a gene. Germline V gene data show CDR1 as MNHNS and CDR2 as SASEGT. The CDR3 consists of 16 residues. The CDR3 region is CASSEGGGGYGGELFF. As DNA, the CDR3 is TGTGCCAGCAGTGAAGGGGGCGGGGGTTACGGCGGGGAGCTGTTTTTT.

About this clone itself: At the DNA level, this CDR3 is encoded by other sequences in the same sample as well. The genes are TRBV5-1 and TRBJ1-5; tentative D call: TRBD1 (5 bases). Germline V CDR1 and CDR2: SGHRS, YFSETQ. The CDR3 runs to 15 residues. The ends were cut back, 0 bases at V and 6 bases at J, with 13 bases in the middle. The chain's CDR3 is CASSLAGQGGQPQHF. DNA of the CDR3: TGCGCCAGCAGCTTGGCCGGGCAGGGCGGTCAGCCCCAGCATTTT.

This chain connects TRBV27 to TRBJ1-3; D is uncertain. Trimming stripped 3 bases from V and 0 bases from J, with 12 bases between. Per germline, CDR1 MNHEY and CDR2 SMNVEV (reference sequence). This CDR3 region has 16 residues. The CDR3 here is CASSLFVRGSGNTIYF. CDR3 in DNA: TGTGCCAGCAGTTTGTTTGTGCGAGGCTCTGGAAACACCATATATTTT.

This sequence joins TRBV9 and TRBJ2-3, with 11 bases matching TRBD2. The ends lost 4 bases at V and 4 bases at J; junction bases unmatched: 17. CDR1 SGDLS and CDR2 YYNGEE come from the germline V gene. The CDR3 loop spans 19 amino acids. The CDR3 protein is CASSPRGLAAWEGADTQYF. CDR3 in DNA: TGTGCCAGCAGCCCCAGGGGACTAGCGGCCTGGGAAGGGGCAGATACGCAGTATTTT.

As DNA, the CDR3 is TGCAGTGCTAGTATCAGGGGCCGGGACCCGCGATCCCAAGAGACCCAGTACTTC. Its protein product is CSASIRGRDPRSQETQYF. This chain uses TRBV20-1 with TRBJ2-5; possible D gene TRBD1, 6 bases. Germline-derived CDR1 and CDR2 are DFQATT and SNEGSKA (reference sequence). Trimming removed 3 bases from V and 1 base from J, with 24 bases in between. The CDR3 is 18 amino acids.